The 29 T cell receptor beta chains presented below share a single source sample, sequenced in a study of radiation and T cells in renal cell carcinoma. Produced via immunoSEQ multiplex PCR; TCRdb's table is partial and in-frame only. This repertoire shows more than 140,000 clones, 70% to 90% found once; its top ten account for approximately 24%. Specified time point: baseline pretreatment blood. Noted treatment: 15 Gy SBRT to primary tumor, nephrectomy 4 weeks later. The sample in question was blood, obtained from a patient whose treatment included radiotherapy and nephrectomy. The receptors shown here come from a woman between 45 and 60 years old with renal cell carcinoma.

The chain carries TRBV15 and TRBJ1-5; D perhaps matches TRBD1 (6 bases). The V and J ends lost 3 bases and 4 bases respectively, with 10 bases between them. The length of the CDR3 is 14 residues. The germline V gene encodes CDR1 LNHNV and CDR2 YYDKDF (reference sequence). This chain's CDR3 is CATSRDSSNQPQHF. CDR3 sequence (DNA): TGTGCCACCAGCAGGGACAGTTCAAATCAGCCCCAGCATTTT.

The chain carries TRBV7-9 and TRBJ1-2, with D unresolved. The CDR3 extends over 12 amino acids. V lost 5 bases and J lost 7, with 11 bases in between. CDR1 SEHNR and CDR2 FQNEAQ come from the germline V gene (reference sequence). The CDR3, as DNA: TGTGCCAGCAGCGTCGGACTCTCTGGCTACACCTTC. Amino acids: CASSVGLSGYTF.

This clone was counted between two and nine times. The sample carries other DNA sequences with the same CDR3. The genes are TRBV19 and TRBJ1-5, with TRBD1 as a possible D gene (5 bases). This CDR3 is 15 amino acids long. With 1 base removed from V and 1 base from J, the gap between germline ends came to 8 bases. Germline CDR1 reads LNHDA; CDR2 reads SQIVND (reference sequence). The CDR3 DNA sequence: TGTGCCAGTAGTATAGGGCCAGGGAGCAATCAGCCCCAGCATTTT. This gives the protein CASSIGPGSNQPQHF.

This clone was recorded only once. V gene TRBV11-3 combines with J gene TRBJ2-2; D uncertain. CDR1 and CDR2 (germline): SGHNT, YENEEA. This CDR3 comprises 13 residues. Deletions cut 3 bases from V and 5 bases from J, with 7 bases between. Here the CDR3 reads CASSLLQTGELFF. CDR3 bases: TGTGCCAGCAGCTTGCTGCAGACCGGGGAGCTGTTTTTT.

V and J are TRBV6-1 and TRBJ2-5, with 11 bases matching TRBD2. Per the germline V gene, CDR1 is MNHNS and CDR2 is SASEGT. The V gene end was trimmed by 5 bases and the J gene end by 3 bases; junction bases not matched to a gene: 5. There are 15 residues in the CDR3. CDR3 residues: CASSTGLAVKETQYF. CDR3 DNA: TGTGCCAGCAGTACGGGACTAGCGGTGAAAGAGACCCAGTACTTC.

The rearrangement uses TRBV6-1 and TRBJ1-5; TRBD1 matches at 10 bases. Germline lookup yields CDR1 MNHNS and CDR2 SASEGT. The CDR3 contains 14 residues. J lost 5 bases, V lost 8 bases, and 6 bases had no gene match. This CDR3 is CASAGTGADQPQHF. DNA of the CDR3: TGTGCCAGCGCCGGGACAGGGGCCGATCAGCCCCAGCATTTT.

This chain connects TRBV7-2 to TRBJ1-1, with D unresolved. The CDR3 runs to 12 residues. Deletions cut 2 bases from V and 6 bases from J, with 7 bases between. Germline loops: CDR1 SGHTA, CDR2 FQGNSA. CDR3 DNA: TGTGCCAGCAGCTTATCCCAGTCTGAAGCTTTCTTT. Protein product: CASSLSQSEAFF.

This chain uses TRBV30 with TRBJ2-1; 7 bases agree with TRBD1. The ends lost 0 bases at V and 2 bases at J; junction bases unmatched: 4. CDR3 length: 15 amino acids. Germline V gene data show CDR1 as GTSNPN and CDR2 as SVGIG (reference sequence). The CDR3 region is CAWSVGQGAYNEQFF. DNA of the CDR3: TGTGCCTGGAGTGTAGGGCAGGGGGCCTACAATGAGCAGTTCTTC.

The CDR3 bases are TGTGCCAGCTCCGGAATGAATTTCCAAGAGACCCAGTACTTC. Protein: CASSGMNFQETQYF. The rearrangement links TRBV2 to TRBJ2-5; no firm D call. Germline-derived CDR1 and CDR2 are SNHLY and FYNNEI. CDR3 size: 14 residues. V was trimmed by 8 bases and J by 1 base, leaving 14 bases between them.

This chain uses TRBV18 with TRBJ1-6; D is unresolved. CDR1 KGHSH and CDR2 LQKENI come from the germline V gene. The V end was cut by 3 bases, the J end by 8 bases, with 14 bases between. The CDR3 totals 15 residues. In DNA form, the CDR3 reads TGTGCCAGCTCACCCGGACTCTCTCAGGATTCACCCCTCCACTTT. Translation: CASSPGLSQDSPLHF.

The chain combines TRBV20-1 with TRBJ1-4; D is unclear. CDR1 is DFQATT, CDR2 SNEGSKA, per germline (reference sequence). V was shortened by 3 bases and J by 11 bases, with 10 bases between the two germline ends. This CDR3 is built from 11 residues. The CDR3 DNA reads as TGCAGTGCTAGCTCGGAGGGTAAACTGTTTTTT. Translation gives CSASSEGKLFF.

The V and J genes are TRBV6-6 and TRBJ2-3, with 10 positions matching TRBD2. The CDR3 has 16 amino acids. V lost 5 bases and J lost 3; bases outside the gene matches: 8. Looked up from germline, CDR1 is MNHNY and CDR2 is SVGAGI (reference sequence). CDR3 in amino acids: CASSLTSGIATDTQYF. The CDR3 DNA follows: TGTGCCAGCAGTCTCACTAGCGGGATCGCGACAGATACGCAGTATTTT.

This clone occurred once. This chain joins TRBV6-6 and TRBJ2-4; 10 nucleotides line up with TRBD2. V gave up 7 bases and J gave up 1 base; unmatched junction bases: 4. Germline CDR1 reads MNHNY; CDR2 reads SVGAGI (reference sequence). The CDR3 has 15 residues. CDR3 sequence: CASIGTSDAKNIQYF. The CDR3 DNA sequence: TGTGCCAGCATTGGGACTAGCGATGCCAAAAACATTCAGTACTTC.

V and J are TRBV10-2 and TRBJ2-7; TRBD2 matches at 11 bases. The CDR3 runs to 14 residues. With 2 bases clipped from V and 3 bases from J, the junction kept 0 bases outside the gene matches. Germline CDR1 is WSHSY and CDR2 is SAAADI. DNA of the CDR3: TGCGCCAGCAGTGAGACTAGCGGGAGCTACGAGCAGTACTTC. It is translated as CASSETSGSYEQYF.

Only one count was recorded for this clone. CDR3 residues: CATSREVSDEKLFF. The CDR3 DNA reads as TGTGCCACCAGCAGAGAGGTTAGCGATGAAAAACTGTTTTTT. The rearrangement uses TRBV15 and TRBJ1-4, with D unclear. CDR1 is LNHNV, CDR2 YYDKDF, per germline (reference sequence). V was shortened by 0 bases and J by 6 bases, with 8 bases between the two germline ends. The length of the CDR3 is 14 residues. Full variable domain (remainder filled in from reference TRBV15 and TRBJ1-4): DAMVIQNPRYQVTQFGKPVTLSCSQTLNHNVMYWYQQKSSQAPKLLFHYYDKDFNNEADTPDNFQSRRPNTSFCFLDIRSPGLGDTAMYLCATSREVSDEKLFFGSGTQLSVL.

J is TRBJ2-7 and V is TRBV5-4; TRBD1 aligns across 10 bases. Germline V gene data show CDR1 as SGHNT and CDR2 as YYREEE (reference sequence). Trimming at V came to 3 bases and at J to 4 bases, leaving 4 bases not matched to a gene. The CDR3 contains 14 residues. The CDR3 sequence: CASSSGQGDYEQYF. The CDR3, as DNA: TGTGCCAGCAGCTCCGGACAGGGGGATTACGAGCAGTACTTC.

This clone turned up a few times. J is TRBJ2-5 and V is TRBV6-5, with 12 bases that match TRBD2. J was trimmed by 1 base and V by 4 bases; bases with no gene match: 4. The CDR3 totals 16 residues. In germline, CDR1 is MNHEY, CDR2 SVGAGI. CDR3: CASSLELAGGQETQYF. CDR3 bases: TGTGCCAGCAGTTTAGAACTAGCGGGAGGCCAAGAGACCCAGTACTTC.

The V and J genes are TRBV20-1 and TRBJ2-7; D uncertain. In germline, CDR1 is DFQATT, CDR2 SNEGSKA (reference sequence). The CDR3 has 11 residues. V was cut by 6 bases and J by 9 bases, with 15 bases left in between. Here the CDR3 reads CSATIPPVQYF. The CDR3 DNA reads as TGCAGTGCAACAATCCCCCCAGTGCAGTACTTC.

The chain combines TRBV9 with TRBJ2-7; D not resolved. Trimming shortened V by 0 bases and J by 5 bases, and 9 bases separated the two germline ends. CDR1 SGDLS and CDR2 YYNGEE come from the germline V gene. CDR3 size: 13 residues. In DNA form, the CDR3 reads TGTGCCAGCAGCGTAGGCCTGCCTGACGAGCAGTACTTC. Translated: CASSVGLPDEQYF.

This chain connects TRBV4-3 to TRBJ2-5; D is uncertain. The CDR3 spans 15 residues. Trimming took 1 base from V and 2 from J, leaving 11 bases between them. CDR1 is LGHNA and CDR2 is YSLEER in the germline V gene. The CDR3 region has the DNA TGCGCCAGCAGCCAAGGTCGGTGGGGACAAGAGACCCAGTACTTC. Translated: CASSQGRWGQETQYF.

The chain employs TRBV28 and TRBJ1-5, with a weak D call TRBD1 (6 bases). The CDR3 sequence is 16 residues long. V lost 5 bases and J 7 bases, leaving 21 bases between the germline ends. Germline CDR1 reads MDHEN; CDR2 reads SYDVKM. CDR3 coding DNA: TGTGCCAGCAGTGCTATAGGTGGGGCAGGGGAACAGCCCCAGCATTTT. Protein product: CASSAIGGAGEQPQHF.

The chain links TRBV10-1 to TRBJ2-7; D is perhaps TRBD2 (6 bases). In germline, CDR1 is WNHNN, CDR2 SYGVQD (reference sequence). CDR3 length equals 11 residues. Trimming stripped 2 bases from V and 12 bases from J, with 11 bases between. The CDR3 coding sequence is TGCGCCAGCAGTGAGAGCGGGTTCTGGTACTTC. Translated, it gives CASSESGFWYF.

This clone was picked up a small number of times. V is TRBV11-1 and J is TRBJ1-1; tentative D call: TRBD1 (6 bases). CDR3 length: 14 amino acids. Germline V gives CDR1 SGHAT, CDR2 FQDESV (reference sequence). The V end lost 3 bases, the J end lost 1 base, and 9 bases lay between the germline ends. The CDR3 sequence is CASSFRGRNTEAFF. CDR3 in DNA: TGTGCCAGCAGCTTCAGGGGAAGGAACACTGAAGCTTTCTTT.

The chain links TRBV5-4 to TRBJ2-5; D is undetermined. With 0 bases removed from V and 4 bases from J, the gap between germline ends came to 10 bases. The CDR3 is made up of 14 amino acids. The germline V gene encodes CDR1 SGHNT and CDR2 YYREEE (reference sequence). The CDR3 region is CASSLGSPRETQYF. The CDR3 DNA is TGTGCCAGCAGCTTGGGGTCGCCGAGAGAGACCCAGTACTTC.

The V and J genes are TRBV7-2 and TRBJ2-7; D gene unclear. The germline V gene has CDR1 SGHTA and CDR2 FQGNSA. The CDR3 is 13 amino acids. Trimming cost V 4 bases and J 6 bases, with 13 bases left between them. The CDR3 protein is CASSYDARGEQYF. The CDR3 DNA reads TGTGCCAGCAGCTACGACGCCCGCGGCGAGCAGTACTTC.

The count of this clone is one. The chain carries TRBV19 and TRBJ1-2; D is unresolved. The CDR3 loop spans 13 amino acids. Trimming took 6 bases from V and 2 from J, leaving 10 bases between them. CDR1 and CDR2 (germline): LNHDA, SQIVND (reference sequence). The CDR3: CASSLTTNYGYTF. The CDR3 DNA is TGTGCCAGTAGCCTCACCACAAACTATGGCTACACCTTC.

This clone was found once. This chain connects TRBV7-2 to TRBJ2-5; 13 nucleotides line up with TRBD2. Trimming took 5 bases from V and 5 from J; bases not matched to a gene: 14. The CDR3 has 18 residues. Germline CDR1 and CDR2: SGHTA and FQGNSA. The chain's CDR3 is CASSPRTSGGLRSETQYF. The DNA of the CDR3 is TGTGCCAGCAGCCCCCGGACTAGCGGGGGTTTAAGGTCCGAGACCCAGTACTTC.

The CDR3 sequence: CASSPDNGAYGYTF. Here the CDR3 DNA reads TGTGCCAGCAGTCCCGACAATGGGGCTTATGGCTACACCTTC. The chain uses TRBV2 and TRBJ1-2; tentative D call: TRBD1 (5 bases). Germline loops: CDR1 SNHLY, CDR2 FYNNEI. The CDR3 has 14 residues. Trimming removed 5 bases from V and 5 bases from J, with 15 bases in between.

The chain couples TRBV9 to TRBJ1-1, with 8 bases that match TRBD1. This CDR3 is 18 amino acids long. The germline V gene has CDR1 SGDLS and CDR2 YYNGEE. The V segment lost 0 bases and the J segment 0 bases; nucleotides outside the gene matches: 10. Written as DNA, the CDR3 is TGTGCCAGCAGCGTAGCCCCAGGGGGCAGTTACATGAACACTGAAGCTTTCTTT. Translation gives CASSVAPGGSYMNTEAFF.